This T cell receptor (beta chain) is drawn from a study of T-cell reconstitution after alpha-beta-depleted transplantation in children. This clonotype was observed a handful of times. The germline gives CDR1 KGHDR, CDR2 SFDVKD. Trimming removed 4 bases from V and 5 bases from J; junction bases left unmatched: 7. The CDR3 length is 15 residues. Unique molecular identifiers were incorporated during preparation of the TCRbeta library. TCRdb processed the PCR reads anew with MiXCR; each CDR3 protein has one entry. Among almost 400,000 distinct CDR3 sequences listed, about a fifth were seen once. This clonotype was sampled from a human donor who donated a stem cell graft to a child with acute myeloid leukemia. The J gene is TRBJ2-1, the V gene TRBV24-1; 7 nucleotides match TRBD2. The sequencing here drew on PBMCs from the stem cell graft donor, taken from the stem cell graft. CDR3 loop: CATSDTRGLNNEQFF. In DNA form, the CDR3 reads TGTGCCACCAGTGACACGAGGGGACTAAACAATGAGCAGTTCTTC.